A single sample is the source of the 8 T cell receptor beta chains below, sequenced in a study of Ad26.COV2.S vaccination and SARS-CoV-2 variants. The data were produced by immunoSEQ multiplex PCR, yet TCRdb's version contains in-frame clones alone and is incomplete. The table has approximately 340,000 clones, approximately 84% seen once. The sample's treatment: about 20 received Ad26.COV2.S at low or high dose, single or two shots; roughly five received placebo; per-sample allocation not given. Sampling occurred on day 63 after the first vaccine or placebo injection. The sample here was peripheral blood, taken in a trial of Ad26.COV2.S vaccine versus placebo. All receptors derive from a person between 18 and 65 years old who received the Ad26.COV2.S COVID-19 vaccine or a placebo.

J is TRBJ2-1 and V is TRBV18; TRBD2 matches 9 bases. The CDR3 sequence is 17 residues long. V shed 5 bases, J shed 6 bases, and the junction held 14 bases outside the gene matches. Looked up from germline, CDR1 is KGHSH and CDR2 is LQKENI. CDR3 amino acids: CASSDRTSEWVSNEQFF. CDR3 nucleotide sequence: TGTGCCAGCTCAGACAGGACTAGCGAGTGGGTATCCAATGAGCAGTTCTTC.

This chain connects TRBV6-4 to TRBJ2-1; perhaps D is TRBD1 or TRBD2 (5 bases each). The germline V and J ends were trimmed by 0 bases and 9 bases, with 9 bases remaining between them. Looked up from germline, CDR1 is MRHNA and CDR2 is SNTAGT. The CDR3 has 13 residues. CDR3 nucleotide sequence: TGTGCCAGCAGTGACTCGGGGGTAGGTGAGCAGTTCTTC. It yields the protein CASSDSGVGEQFF.

The chain is built from TRBV14 and TRBJ2-1, with 9 bases that match TRBD2. Per the germline V gene, CDR1 is SGHDN and CDR2 is FVKESK. Germline trimming cut 1 base from V and 5 bases from J; bases unmatched to any gene: 3. This CDR3 is built from 15 residues. For the CDR3, the DNA is TGTGCCAGCAGCCAAGGACTAGCGGCTAACAATGAGCAGTTCTTC. As protein: CASSQGLAANNEQFF.

The V gene is TRBV15, the J gene TRBJ2-7; D tentatively reads TRBD1 or TRBD2 (5 bases each). The V end lost 1 base, the J end lost 4 bases, and 14 bases lay between the germline ends. The CDR3 totals 15 residues. Germline CDR1 reads LNHNV; CDR2 reads YYDKDF (reference sequence). The CDR3 nucleotides are TGTGCCACCAGCAGAGTGGGGGTTGTTACTTACGAGCAGTACTTC. This encodes CATSRVGVVTYEQYF. The variable domain in full, with the rest retrieved from reference TRBV15 and TRBJ2-7, is DAMVIQNPRYQVTQFGKPVTLSCSQTLNHNVMYWYQQKSSQAPKLLFHYYDKDFNNEADTPDNFQSRRPNTSFCFLDIRSPGLGDTAMYLCATSRVGVVTYEQYFGPGTRLTVT.

This chain connects TRBV6-1 to TRBJ2-7; 9 bases agree with TRBD2. Germline CDR1 MNHNS, CDR2 SASEGT. Germline trimming cut 2 bases from V and 2 bases from J; bases unmatched to any gene: 7. The CDR3 length is 16 residues. The CDR3, as DNA: TGTGCCAGCAGTGAATTTCGACTAGCGGATCCCTACGAGCAGTACTTC. Translated: CASSEFRLADPYEQYF.

The chain is built from TRBV28 and TRBJ2-5, with D perhaps matching TRBD2 (5 bases). V lost 1 base and J 7 bases, leaving 10 bases between the germline ends. The CDR3 has 13 amino acids. CDR1 is MDHEN, CDR2 SYDVKM, per germline. For the CDR3, the DNA is TGTGCCAGCAGTTTATTCGCAGGAGGGACCCAGTACTTC. Its protein product is CASSLFAGGTQYF.

The V call is TRBV30, the J call TRBJ2-5; 10 bases match TRBD2. Germline assignment: CDR1 GTSNPN and CDR2 SVGIG (reference sequence). V shed 1 base, J shed 5 bases, and the junction held 7 bases outside the gene matches. This CDR3 spans 15 amino acids. The CDR3 DNA reads TGTGCCTGGAGTGGCCGTCTAGCGGGAGTGGAGACCCAGTACTTC. Its protein is CAWSGRLAGVETQYF.

The genes are TRBV25-1 and TRBJ2-7; the D is unclear. The CDR3 covers 13 residues. Trimming cost V 3 bases and J 3 bases, with 9 bases left between them. Germline values: CDR1 MGHDK, CDR2 SYGVNS. CDR3 sequence: CASSDPDGYEQYF. In DNA, the CDR3 is TGTGCCAGCAGTGACCCGGACGGCTACGAGCAGTACTTC.